This T cell receptor beta chain appears in the sequencing data of a study of T cells in Graves' hyperthyroidism and ophthalmopathy. Findings of the study overall: Ophthalmopathy was model-predicted a median around seven months pre-onset. Most clonotypes expanded in the thyroid (above 0.001) were also present in blood.

There were TCR beta CDR3 regions amplified from RNA transcripts. Carried out on the TCR CDR3, a first-round RT-PCR used the HTBI primer set. A single record per CDR3 protein comes from TCRdb applying MiXCR to the multiplex PCR reads. The sample includes approximately 400,000 distinct CDR3 sequences, roughly 13% of them seen just once. V lost 5 bases to trimming and J lost 5 bases, with 13 bases between them. Germline CDR1 is GTSNPN and CDR2 is SVGIG (reference sequence). The CDR3 is 12 residues long. Concerning this clonotype itself: What it binds is unknown.

These patients, aged 18 to 65, had recently diagnosed hyperthyroidism lasting under 2 months. Exclusion followed for patients with uncontrolled infection, other autoimmune disease, pregnancy or lactation. Sequenced input: blood. The TCR originated in a man aged 30 to 45 with Graves' hyperthyroidism that later progressed to Graves' ophthalmopathy. V gene TRBV30 combines with J gene TRBJ2-7; tentative D call: TRBD1 (5 bases). This CDR3 reads CAWVQGIHEQYF. In DNA form, the CDR3 reads TGTGCCTGGGTGCAGGGAATTCACGAGCAGTACTTC.